This TCR beta chain was identified in a study of tumor-infiltrating lymphocytes in localized non-small cell lung cancer. The V gene lost 5 bases and the J gene lost 3 bases, with 22 bases spanning the gap. Germline CDR1 reads LGHNA; CDR2 reads YSLEER. This CDR3 has 17 amino acids. The protocol was immunoSEQ multiplex PCR, while the TCRdb copy is restricted to in-frame clones and leaves out a portion. The sample has over 10,000 clones, roughly 80% seen once. The clonotype originates from a human donor with non-small cell lung cancer. Material: uninvolved lung tissue not adjacent to the tumor. The chain couples TRBV4-3 to TRBJ1-2; D is perhaps TRBD1 (6 bases). CDR3 sequence reads: CASSSSYGQAGDYGYTF. Written as DNA, the CDR3 is TGCGCCAGCAGCTCCTCGTACGGGCAGGCAGGGGACTATGGCTACACCTTC.